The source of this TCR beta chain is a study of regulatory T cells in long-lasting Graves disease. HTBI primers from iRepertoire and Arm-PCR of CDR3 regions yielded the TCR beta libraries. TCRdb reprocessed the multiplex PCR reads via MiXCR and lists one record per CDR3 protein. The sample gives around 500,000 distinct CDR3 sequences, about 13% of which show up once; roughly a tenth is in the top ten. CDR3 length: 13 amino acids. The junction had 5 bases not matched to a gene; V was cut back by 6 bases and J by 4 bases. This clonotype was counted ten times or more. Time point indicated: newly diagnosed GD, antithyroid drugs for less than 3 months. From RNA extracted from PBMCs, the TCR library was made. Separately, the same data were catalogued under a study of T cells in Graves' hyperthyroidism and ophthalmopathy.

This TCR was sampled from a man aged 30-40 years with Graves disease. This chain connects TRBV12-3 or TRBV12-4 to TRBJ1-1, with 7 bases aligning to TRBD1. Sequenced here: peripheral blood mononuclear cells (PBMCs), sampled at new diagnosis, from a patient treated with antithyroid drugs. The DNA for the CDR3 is TGTGCCAGCAGCTCCCACAGGGGCACTGAAGCTTTCTTT. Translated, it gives CASSSHRGTEAFF.